This is a list of T cell receptor beta chains from one sample in a study of shared clonotypes between healthy human individuals. TCRdb keeps only in-frame clones here, not all; method: immunoSEQ multiplex PCR. This sample has about 1 million clones, with approximately 68% found just once. The specimen was memory CD4+ T cells sorted from blood. These TCRs come from a man younger than 35 in good health. The CDR3 runs from the conserved cysteine through the conserved F or W. D genes are given only for firm matches. A row's size may be missing; if present it is once, few, many or a size class.

CDR3aa: CASSPPMAGGPGEQYF; CDR3nt: TGTGCCAGCTCACCACCTATGGCGGGAGGGCCGGGGGAGCAGTACTTC; abundance: NA; v_gene: TRBV18; d_gene: TRBD2; j_gene: TRBJ2-7
CDR3aa: CASSYRPRTRAESTDTQYF; CDR3nt: TGTGCCAGCAGCTATCGACCCCGGACTAGGGCGGAAAGCACAGATACGCAGTATTTT; abundance: NA; v_gene: TRBV11-2; d_gene: TRBD2; j_gene: TRBJ2-3
CDR3aa: CASSLESGGYGYTF; CDR3nt: TGTGCCAGCAGCTTGGAGAGCGGGGGCTATGGCTACACCTTC; abundance: NA; v_gene: TRBV5-6; d_gene: NA; j_gene: TRBJ1-2
CDR3aa: CASSSSDRGDGYTF; CDR3nt: TGTGCCAGCAGCTCCTCAGACAGGGGGGATGGCTACACCTTC; abundance: NA; v_gene: TRBV7-9; d_gene: TRBD1; j_gene: TRBJ1-2
CDR3aa: CASSPQVSGEQYF; CDR3nt: TGTGCCAGCTCACCCCAGGTTAGCGGAGAGCAGTACTTC; abundance: once; v_gene: TRBV18; d_gene: NA; j_gene: TRBJ2-7
CDR3aa: CASTTGGLSTDTQYF; CDR3nt: TGCGCCAGCACCACCGGGGGACTCAGCACAGATACGCAGTATTTT; abundance: NA; v_gene: TRBV5-1; d_gene: NA; j_gene: TRBJ2-3
CDR3aa: CSVEQALEDYTF; CDR3nt: TGCAGCGTTGAACAGGCGCTCGAGGACTACACCTTC; abundance: NA; v_gene: TRBV29-1; d_gene: NA; j_gene: TRBJ1-2
CDR3aa: CASSRDRGNEQYF; CDR3nt: TGTGCCAGCAGCCGGGACAGGGGAAACGAGCAGTACTTC; abundance: few; v_gene: TRBV11-2; d_gene: TRBD1; j_gene: TRBJ2-7
CDR3aa: CASSQDGSLGEKLFF; CDR3nt: TGCGCCAGCAGCCAAGACGGCAGTTTGGGTGAAAAACTGTTTTTT; abundance: NA; v_gene: TRBV4-1; d_gene: NA; j_gene: TRBJ1-4
CDR3aa: CASSSRGGNEQFF; CDR3nt: TGTGCCAGCAGCTCTCGCGGGGGCAATGAGCAGTTCTTC; abundance: few; v_gene: TRBV13; d_gene: TRBD2; j_gene: TRBJ2-1
CDR3aa: CASSITKTQYF; CDR3nt: TGTGCCAGCAGCATAACCAAGACCCAGTACTTC; abundance: NA; v_gene: TRBV9; d_gene: NA; j_gene: TRBJ2-5
CDR3aa: CAWSVLHGGNEQFF; CDR3nt: TGTGCCTGGAGCGTCCTCCATGGGGGCAATGAGCAGTTCTTC; abundance: NA; v_gene: TRBV30; d_gene: NA; j_gene: TRBJ2-1
CDR3aa: CARSLCRWGYEQYF; CDR3nt: TGTGCCAGAAGCTTGTGCCGGTGGGGCTACGAGCAGTACTTC; abundance: NA; v_gene: TRBV5-3; d_gene: NA; j_gene: TRBJ2-7
CDR3aa: CACTRGTSGTGELFF; CDR3nt: TGTGCCTGTACTAGGGGGACATCAGGCACCGGGGAGCTGTTTTTT; abundance: NA; v_gene: TRBV30; d_gene: NA; j_gene: TRBJ2-2
CDR3aa: CASSPGPSFFATNEKLFF; CDR3nt: TGCGCCAGCAGTCCCGGGCCCTCATTTTTTGCAACTAATGAAAAACTGTTTTTT; abundance: NA; v_gene: TRBV10-2; d_gene: NA; j_gene: TRBJ1-4
CDR3aa: CASSLAGEGINSPLHF; CDR3nt: TGCGCCAGCAGCTTGGCAGGGGAAGGTATTAATTCACCCCTCCACTTT; abundance: NA; v_gene: TRBV5-1; d_gene: NA; j_gene: TRBJ1-6
CDR3aa: CASSPEGEKLFF; CDR3nt: TGTGCCAGCTCACCCGAAGGTGAAAAACTGTTTTTT; abundance: NA; v_gene: TRBV18; d_gene: NA; j_gene: TRBJ1-4
CDR3aa: CASSDRVTNQPQHF; CDR3nt: TGTGCCAGCAGTGACAGGGTTACTAATCAGCCCCAGCATTTT; abundance: NA; v_gene: TRBV2; d_gene: NA; j_gene: TRBJ1-5
CDR3aa: CASSATGVKNIQYF; CDR3nt: TGTGCCAGCAGCGCCACAGGGGTGAAAAACATTCAGTACTTC; abundance: NA; v_gene: TRBV2; d_gene: TRBD1; j_gene: TRBJ2-4
CDR3aa: CAWSVWRTSGSDDNEQFF; CDR3nt: TGTGCCTGGAGTGTTTGGAGGACTAGCGGGAGCGACGACAATGAGCAGTTCTTC; abundance: NA; v_gene: TRBV30; d_gene: TRBD2; j_gene: TRBJ2-1
CDR3aa: CASSQVSHSYEQYF; CDR3nt: TGCGCCAGCAGCCAAGTTTCCCACTCCTACGAGCAGTACTTC; abundance: NA; v_gene: TRBV4-1; d_gene: NA; j_gene: TRBJ2-7
CDR3aa: CAWSVLRTGVSNQPQHF; CDR3nt: TGTGCCTGGAGTGTATTACGGACAGGGGTTAGCAATCAGCCCCAGCATTTT; abundance: NA; v_gene: TRBV30; d_gene: TRBD1; j_gene: TRBJ1-5
CDR3aa: CASRRQGANTEAFF; CDR3nt: TGTGCCAGCAGAAGACAGGGGGCGAACACTGAAGCTTTCTTT; abundance: NA; v_gene: TRBV2; d_gene: TRBD1; j_gene: TRBJ1-1
CDR3aa: CASSRTGGEDTQYF; CDR3nt: TGCGCCAGCAGCCGGACAGGGGGCGAGGATACGCAGTATTTT; abundance: NA; v_gene: TRBV10-1; d_gene: TRBD1; j_gene: TRBJ2-3
CDR3aa: CSVQAAWVQFF; CDR3nt: TGCAGCGTACAAGCCGCGTGGGTGCAGTTCTTC; abundance: NA; v_gene: TRBV29-1; d_gene: NA; j_gene: TRBJ2-1
CDR3aa: CASSFGVRDRGEETQYF; CDR3nt: TGTGCCAGCAGCTTTGGTGTCAGGGACAGGGGAGAGGAGACCCAGTACTTC; abundance: NA; v_gene: TRBV5-4; d_gene: TRBD1; j_gene: TRBJ2-5
CDR3aa: CASRQGNTGELFF; CDR3nt: TGCGCCAGCAGACAAGGGAACACCGGGGAGCTGTTTTTT; abundance: NA; v_gene: TRBV5-1; d_gene: NA; j_gene: TRBJ2-2
CDR3aa: CASSQDAGQLGEQFF; CDR3nt: TGCGCCAGCAGCCAAGATGCTGGCCAACTTGGTGAGCAGTTCTTC; abundance: NA; v_gene: TRBV4-3; d_gene: NA; j_gene: TRBJ2-1
CDR3aa: CASSGGDRNYGYTF; CDR3nt: TGCGCCAGCAGCGGTGGGGACAGGAACTATGGCTACACCTTC; abundance: NA; v_gene: TRBV5-1; d_gene: TRBD1; j_gene: TRBJ1-2
CDR3aa: CASSAGQGSVGGYTF; CDR3nt: TGTGCCAGCAGTGCCGGACAGGGATCTGTCGGTGGCTACACCTTC; abundance: once; v_gene: TRBV6-6; d_gene: TRBD1; j_gene: TRBJ1-2
CDR3aa: CASSFKGHEQYF; CDR3nt: TGCGCCAGCAGCTTTAAGGGGCACGAGCAGTACTTC; abundance: few; v_gene: TRBV5-1; d_gene: NA; j_gene: TRBJ2-7
CDR3aa: CASSEQGSQPQHF; CDR3nt: TGTGCCAGCAGTGAACAGGGAAGCCAGCCCCAGCATTTT; abundance: few; v_gene: TRBV6-1; d_gene: NA; j_gene: TRBJ1-5
CDR3aa: CASSLSKAGLMNTEAFF; CDR3nt: TGTGCCAGCAGTTTATCGAAAGCAGGTCTTATGAACACTGAAGCTTTCTTT; abundance: NA; v_gene: TRBV27; d_gene: NA; j_gene: TRBJ1-1
CDR3aa: CASSPPDRTNEKLFF; CDR3nt: TGTGCCAGCTCACCCCCCGACAGGACTAATGAAAAACTGTTTTTT; abundance: NA; v_gene: TRBV18; d_gene: NA; j_gene: TRBJ1-4
CDR3aa: CAISVPGVETQYF; CDR3nt: TGTGCCATCAGTGTCCCAGGGGTAGAGACCCAGTACTTC; abundance: NA; v_gene: TRBV10-3; d_gene: NA; j_gene: TRBJ2-5
CDR3aa: CASSLAGGSGNQPQHF; CDR3nt: TGTGCCAGCAGCTTGGCGGGGGGTAGTGGTAATCAGCCCCAGCATTTT; abundance: NA; v_gene: TRBV5-8; d_gene: NA; j_gene: TRBJ1-5
CDR3aa: CASSFLVDTQYF; CDR3nt: TGTGCCAGCAGCTTTTTGGTAGATACGCAGTATTTT; abundance: NA; v_gene: TRBV7-2; d_gene: NA; j_gene: TRBJ2-3
CDR3aa: CASSPLGGRGSGNTIYF; CDR3nt: TGTGCCAGCAGCCCCCTCGGGGGCAGGGGTTCCGGAAACACCATATATTTT; abundance: NA; v_gene: TRBV7-9; d_gene: NA; j_gene: TRBJ1-3
CDR3aa: CASSLLSGETQYF; CDR3nt: TGTGCCAGCAGCTTGTTAAGTGGGGAGACCCAGTACTTC; abundance: NA; v_gene: TRBV5-8; d_gene: NA; j_gene: TRBJ2-5
CDR3aa: CASSLEQGGKETQYF; CDR3nt: TGTGCCAGCAGCTTGGAACAGGGAGGGAAAGAGACCCAGTACTTC; abundance: NA; v_gene: TRBV5-8; d_gene: NA; j_gene: TRBJ2-5
CDR3aa: CASTKDFVSGELFF; CDR3nt: TGTGCCAGCACCAAGGACTTCGTGTCCGGGGAGCTGTTTTTT; abundance: NA; v_gene: TRBV2; d_gene: NA; j_gene: TRBJ2-2
CDR3aa: CASSYSSMTGTDTQYF; CDR3nt: TGTGCCAGCAGTTACTCAAGTATGACCGGCACAGATACGCAGTATTTT; abundance: many; v_gene: TRBV6-5; d_gene: NA; j_gene: TRBJ2-3
CDR3aa: CASSPAGTGNYGYTF; CDR3nt: TGTGCCAGCAGTCCCGCGGGGACAGGAAACTATGGCTACACCTTC; abundance: NA; v_gene: TRBV6-5; d_gene: TRBD1; j_gene: TRBJ1-2
CDR3aa: CASSAVKVASTDTQYF; CDR3nt: TGCGCCAGCAGCGCGGTGAAAGTGGCTAGCACAGATACGCAGTATTTT; abundance: NA; v_gene: TRBV5-1; d_gene: NA; j_gene: TRBJ2-3
CDR3aa: CASSWGRDGYGYTF; CDR3nt: TGTGCCAGCAGTTGGGGAAGGGATGGATATGGCTACACCTTC; abundance: NA; v_gene: TRBV28; d_gene: NA; j_gene: TRBJ1-2
CDR3aa: CAWTGQSTDTQYF; CDR3nt: TGTGCCTGGACGGGACAGAGCACAGATACGCAGTATTTT; abundance: NA; v_gene: TRBV30; d_gene: TRBD1; j_gene: TRBJ2-3
CDR3aa: CASSIRREQPQHF; CDR3nt: TGTGCCAGTAGTATAAGACGGGAACAGCCCCAGCATTTT; abundance: NA; v_gene: TRBV19; d_gene: NA; j_gene: TRBJ1-5
CDR3aa: CSVGGSNYGYTF; CDR3nt: TGCAGCGTTGGAGGCTCTAACTATGGCTACACCTTC; abundance: once; v_gene: TRBV29-1; d_gene: NA; j_gene: TRBJ1-2
CDR3aa: CASSFRDRETQYF; CDR3nt: TGCGCCAGCAGCTTCAGGGATCGGGAGACCCAGTACTTC; abundance: once; v_gene: TRBV5-1; d_gene: NA; j_gene: TRBJ2-5
CDR3aa: CASSRGDTQYF; CDR3nt: TGTGCCAGCAGCCGGGGAGATACGCAGTATTTT; abundance: NA; v_gene: TRBV7-9; d_gene: NA; j_gene: TRBJ2-3
CDR3aa: CATRAPGSPLHF; CDR3nt: TGTGCCACCCGGGCCCCGGGGTCACCCCTCCACTTT; abundance: NA; v_gene: TRBV27; d_gene: NA; j_gene: TRBJ1-6
CDR3aa: CASTPPGMNTEAFF; CDR3nt: TGCGCCAGCACCCCGCCGGGAATGAACACTGAAGCTTTCTTT; abundance: NA; v_gene: TRBV5-1; d_gene: NA; j_gene: TRBJ1-1
CDR3aa: CASSDSWTGGMRELFF; CDR3nt: TGTGCCAGCAGTGACTCGTGGACAGGGGGCATGAGAGAACTGTTTTTT; abundance: few; v_gene: TRBV6-4; d_gene: TRBD1; j_gene: TRBJ1-4